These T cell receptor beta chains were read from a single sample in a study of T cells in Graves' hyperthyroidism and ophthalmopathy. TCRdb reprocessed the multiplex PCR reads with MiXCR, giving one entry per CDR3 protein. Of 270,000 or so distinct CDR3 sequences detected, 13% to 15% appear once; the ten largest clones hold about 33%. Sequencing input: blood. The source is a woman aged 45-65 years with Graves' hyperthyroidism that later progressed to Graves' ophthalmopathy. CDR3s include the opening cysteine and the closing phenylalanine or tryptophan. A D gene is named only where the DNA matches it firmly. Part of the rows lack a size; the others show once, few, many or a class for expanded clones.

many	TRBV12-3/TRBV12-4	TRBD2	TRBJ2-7	TGTGCCAGCAGTTTGGGACTAGCGGGAGACGAGCAGTACTTC	CASSLGLAGDEQYF
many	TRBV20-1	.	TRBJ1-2	TGCAGTGCTAGAGTACCAGGCTACACCTTC	CSARVPGYTF
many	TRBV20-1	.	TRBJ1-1	TGCAGTGCTAGCCCAAGGGGGATTCAATCCGGGAGGACTGAAGCTTTCTTT	CSASPRGIQSGRTEAFF
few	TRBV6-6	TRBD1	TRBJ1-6	TGTGCCAGCAGTTACTTCCCAGTGGACAGGACCAATTCACCCCTCCACTTT	CASSYFPVDRTNSPLHF
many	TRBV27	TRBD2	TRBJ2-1	TGTGCCAGCAGTCCGACGCCGGGACTAGCGGGAGGTTCGGGCAATGAGCAGTTCTTC	CASSPTPGLAGGSGNEQFF
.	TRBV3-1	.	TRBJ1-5	TGTGCCAGCAGCGTAGACGGGACGGCTCATCAGCCCCAGCATTTT	CASSVDGTAHQPQHF
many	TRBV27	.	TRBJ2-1	TGTGCCAGCCGTTTAAGTGGGTCTGGGTTTAATGAGCAGTTCTTC	CASRLSGSGFNEQFF
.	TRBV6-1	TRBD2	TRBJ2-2	TGTGCCAGCAGTGACCGACTAGCGGGTGGGACCGGGGAGCTGTTTTTT	CASSDRLAGGTGELFF
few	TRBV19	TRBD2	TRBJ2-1	TGTGCCAGTAGTTCGGAGCGGGGAAGCCGGGAGCAGTTCTTC	CASSSERGSREQFF
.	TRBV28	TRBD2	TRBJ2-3	TGTGCCAGCAGATTTGGACTAGCGATGGCAGATACGCAGTATTTT	CASRFGLAMADTQYF
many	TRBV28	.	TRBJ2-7	TGTGCCAGCAGCTCCACCTGGACAGAAATCTCCTACGAGCAGTACTTC	CASSSTWTEISYEQYF
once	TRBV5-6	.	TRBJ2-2	TGTGCCAGCAGCTCTACTACGACACGGGGAGGGCTGTTTTTT	CASSSTTTRGGLFF
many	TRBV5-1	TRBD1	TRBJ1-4	TGCGCCAGCAGCCCCGGGACAGGGCTTGAAAAACTGTTTTTT	CASSPGTGLEKLFF
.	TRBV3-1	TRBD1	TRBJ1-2	TGTGCCAGCAGCCAGTACGGTGCAGGGGGCCTTCTTGGCTATGGCTACACCTTC	CASSQYGAGGLLGYGYTF
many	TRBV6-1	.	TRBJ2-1	TGTGCCAGCAGTACCGGGACGATGAGCTCCTACAATGAGCAGTTCTTC	CASSTGTMSSYNEQFF
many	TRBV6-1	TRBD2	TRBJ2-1	TGTGCCAGCAGTACAACCTTGCAGGGACTAACGCGTAATGAGCAGTTCTTC	CASSTTLQGLTRNEQFF
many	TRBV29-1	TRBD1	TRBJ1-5	TGCAGCGTAGGGGACAGGGGCAATCAGCCCCAGCATTTT	CSVGDRGNQPQHF
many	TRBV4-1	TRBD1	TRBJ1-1	TGCGCCAGCAGCCAACTAGGACAGGGAGGAAGCACTGAAGCTTTCTTT	CASSQLGQGGSTEAFF
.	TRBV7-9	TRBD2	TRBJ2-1	TGTGCCAGCAGCTTGTCTAGCGGGAGACTCGTCTTC	CASSLSSGRLVF
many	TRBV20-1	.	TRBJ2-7	TGCAGTGCTAGAGGGTCTCCCCGCACAGCCTACGAGCAGTACTTC	CSARGSPRTAYEQYF
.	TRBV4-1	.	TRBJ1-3	TGCGCCAGCAGCCGGTTGACTGGAAACACCATATATTTT	CASSRLTGNTIYF
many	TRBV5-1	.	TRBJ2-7	TGCGCCAGCAGCTTGTCCCAGCGCTCCTACGAGCAGTACTTC	CASSLSQRSYEQYF
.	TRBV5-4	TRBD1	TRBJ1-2	TGTGCCAGCAAGGACAGGGATCATAACTATGGCTACACCTTC	CASKDRDHNYGYTF
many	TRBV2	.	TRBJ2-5	TGTGCCAGCAGTACACTACAGGGTATACAAGAGACCCAGTACTTC	CASSTLQGIQETQYF
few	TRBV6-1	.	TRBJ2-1	TGTGCCAGCAGTGAAGAAGTGGAGCGGGCGACCTACAATGAGCAGTCCTTC	CASSEEVERATYNEQSF
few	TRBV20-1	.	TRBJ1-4	TGCAGTGCTGGACAAGGACCGGCGTCTAATGAAAAACTGTTTTTT	CSAGQGPASNEKLFF
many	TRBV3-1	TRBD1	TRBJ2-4	TGTGCCAGCAGCCTGGGACAGGGTGGCTACATTCAGTACTTC	CASSLGQGGYIQYF
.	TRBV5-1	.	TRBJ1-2	TGCGCCAGCAGCTATTCGGGCTCAGATGGCTACACCTTC	CASSYSGSDGYTF
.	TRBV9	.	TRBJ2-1	TGTGCCAGCAGCGTGAGGCGGGACTCCTACAATGAGCAGTTCTTC	CASSVRRDSYNEQFF
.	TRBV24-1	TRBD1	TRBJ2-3	TGTGCCACCAGTGATACCACTGACAGGGGCACAGATACGCAGTATTTT	CATSDTTDRGTDTQYF
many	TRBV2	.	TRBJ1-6	TGTGCCAGTCGAACCGGGACCCAGAATTCACCCCTCCACTTT	CASRTGTQNSPLHF
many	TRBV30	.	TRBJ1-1	TGTGCCTGGAGCGGTCCTGGCCCTGAAGCTTTCTTT	CAWSGPGPEAFF
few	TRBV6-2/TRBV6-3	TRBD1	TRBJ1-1	TGTGCCAGCAGCCTGACAGGGGGCATTTCTGAAGCTTTCTTT	CASSLTGGISEAFF
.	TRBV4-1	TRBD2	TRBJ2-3	TGCGCCAGCAGCCAAGGATCTAGCGGCCTCACAGATACGCAGTATTTT	CASSQGSSGLTDTQYF
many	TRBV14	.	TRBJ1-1	TGTGCCAGCAGCCCACGCCAGGGGATCACTGAAGCTTTCTTT	CASSPRQGITEAFF
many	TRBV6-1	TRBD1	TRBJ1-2	TGTGCCAGCAGTGAAGCCGCCGGGACAGGGATCGGCTACACCTTC	CASSEAAGTGIGYTF
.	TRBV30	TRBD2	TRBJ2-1	TGTGCCTGGAGTGTAGTAGCGGGAGACAATGAGCAGTTCTTC	CAWSVVAGDNEQFF
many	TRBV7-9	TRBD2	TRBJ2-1	TGTGCCAGCAGCCGTCTAGCGGGAGTTGAGGATGAGCAGTTCTTC	CASSRLAGVEDEQFF
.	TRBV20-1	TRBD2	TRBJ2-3	TGCAGTGCTAGAGGATTTAGAACTCGCGGGGGGGACACAGATACGCAGTATTTT	CSARGFRTRGGDTDTQYF
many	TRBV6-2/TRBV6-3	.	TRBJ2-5	TGTGCCAGCAGTTACGATCGGGCAGAAGGAACCCAGTACTTC	CASSYDRAEGTQYF
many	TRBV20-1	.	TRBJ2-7	TGCAGTGCTTCCCAGCGGGTCTCTACCGAGCAGTACTTC	CSASQRVSTEQYF